The 30 T cell receptor beta chains below all came from one sample that was sequenced in a study of T cell repertoires in cytomegalovirus infection (dated by TCRdb to 2018 to 2020). In light of the paper, this sample's treatment or condition label describes: in vitro stimulation with specific CMV peptide epitopes to enrich CMV-specific T cells. Instrument on record: Illumina HiSeq 1500. The public reads were run again by TCRdb, first through fastp at Q25 and then through MiXCR, and only productive beta chains were kept. All rows with the same CDR3 protein become a single entry with the most common DNA and genes. The sample table contains 800,000 to 950,000 distinct CDR3 sequences; only one count was recorded for approximately 30% of them. Jointly, the top ten make up roughly an eighth of the sample. Antigens for these TCRs are unknown. Sequences were derived from cultured CD8+ T cells from PBMCs, sampled from culture after CMV antigen stimulation. These receptors were obtained from a human donor in good health (CMV status not recorded). Some clones in this sample may be carry-over from other donors' samples.

This clonotype was observed at least ten times. V usage is TRBV7-9 and J usage is TRBJ1-2, with D unclear. This CDR3 is 12 amino acids long. With 5 bases removed from V and 6 bases from J, the gap between germline ends came to 10 bases. Germline V gene sequence: CDR1 SEHNR, CDR2 FQNEAQ (reference sequence). The CDR3 region is CASSLPGDGYTF. CDR3 nucleotide sequence: TGTGCCAGCAGCCTCCCAGGAGATGGCTACACCTTC.

This clonotype was detected a few times. This chain connects TRBV5-6 to TRBJ2-7, with 9 bases aligning to TRBD1. The CDR3 runs to 14 residues. Germline assignment: CDR1 SGHDT and CDR2 YYEEEE. The trim removed 4 bases at V and 3 bases at J, leaving 5 bases unmatched. The CDR3 spells CASSRRDRVYEQYF. The CDR3 DNA is TGTGCCAGCAGCCGCCGGGACAGGGTCTACGAGCAGTACTTC.

This clonotype was observed a handful of times. The genes are TRBV6-1 and TRBJ2-2; D is tentatively TRBD1 or TRBD2 (5 bases each). The V end was cut by 4 bases, the J end by 6 bases, with 12 bases between. CDR1 is MNHNS, CDR2 SASEGT, per germline. This CDR3 is built from 14 residues. CDR3 protein: CASSGTWDAGELFF. The CDR3 DNA follows: TGTGCCAGCAGTGGGACCTGGGACGCCGGGGAGCTGTTTTTT.

The chain links TRBV5-1 to TRBJ2-6; 7 bases align to TRBD1. Per the germline V gene, CDR1 is SGHRS and CDR2 is YFSETQ. Trimming took 4 bases from V and 1 from J; bases not matched to a gene: 8. This CDR3 region has 17 residues. CDR3 nucleotides: TGCGCCAGCAGCGACCCGGGACAGATATCTGGGGCCAACGTCCTGACTTTC. As protein: CASSDPGQISGANVLTF.

V and J are TRBV5-1 and TRBJ2-1, with D perhaps matching TRBD1 (5 bases). Germline-derived CDR1 and CDR2 are SGHRS and YFSETQ. Trimming cost V 4 bases and J 3 bases, with 14 bases left between them. The CDR3 length is 15 residues. CDR3 DNA: TGCGCCAGCAGCCCCAGGGTGGACCACTACAATGAGCAGTTCTTC. Encoded protein: CASSPRVDHYNEQFF.

This clonotype has at least ten counts. The V gene is TRBV7-2, the J gene TRBJ2-7; D gene ambiguous. The CDR3 is 13 amino acids. Germline CDR1 SGHTA, CDR2 FQGNSA. V lost 4 bases, J lost 0 bases, and 7 bases lay in between. The CDR3 loop is CASSWPSSYEQYF. The CDR3 coding sequence is TGTGCCAGCAGCTGGCCGAGCTCCTACGAGCAGTACTTC.

This clonotype was detected ten times or more. This chain uses TRBV12-3 or TRBV12-4 with TRBJ2-6; D remains unclear. The V gene lost 9 bases and the J gene lost 1 base, with 7 bases spanning the gap. The CDR3 covers 13 residues. The CDR3 region is CASGPSGANVLTF. In nucleotides, the CDR3 is TGTGCCAGTGGGCCGTCTGGGGCCAACGTCCTGACTTTC.

This clonotype was detected ten times or more. The chain links TRBV12-3 or TRBV12-4 to TRBJ2-1; tentative D call: TRBD2 (5 bases). This CDR3 has 13 residues. V was cut by 1 base and J by 8 bases, with 9 bases left in between. The CDR3 DNA is TGTGCCAGCAGTTTAGGGCTAGCCGATGAGCAGTTCTTC. This encodes CASSLGLADEQFF.

The chain recombines TRBV20-1 with TRBJ1-2; no definite D call. The length of the CDR3 is 13 residues. Germline V gene lookup returns CDR1 DFQATT and CDR2 SNEGSKA (reference sequence). V was cut by 0 bases and J by 3 bases, with 8 bases left in between. The CDR3: CSARDALDYGYTF. CDR3 nucleotides: TGCAGTGCTAGAGATGCCCTAGACTATGGCTACACCTTC.

The rearrangement joins TRBV2 to TRBJ2-1; TRBD2 agrees at 7 bases. The V segment lost 7 bases and the J segment 2 bases; nucleotides outside the gene matches: 8. The CDR3 covers 15 residues. Germline-derived CDR1 and CDR2 are SNHLY and FYNNEI. The CDR3 DNA is TGTGCCAGCAAACGAGGCGGGGGACCCTACAATGAGCAGTTCTTC. Amino acids: CASKRGGGPYNEQFF.

The J gene is TRBJ1-3, the V gene TRBV19; D call uncertain. This CDR3 region has 16 residues. Germline V gene sequence: CDR1 LNHDA, CDR2 SQIVND (reference sequence). V gave up 3 bases and J gave up 0 bases, with 12 bases separating them. CDR3 coding DNA: TGTGCCAGTAGTATTTCGGCAGAAAGCTCTGGAAACACCATATATTTT. This encodes CASSISAESSGNTIYF.

This clonotype has only a few counts. The chain uses TRBV7-3 and TRBJ2-1; D might be TRBD1 or TRBD2, each matching 5 bases. The length of the CDR3 is 18 residues. With 5 bases removed from V and 2 bases from J, the gap between germline ends came to 22 bases. CDR1 and CDR2 (germline): SGHTA, FQGTGA. The chain's CDR3 is CASSPEGSQRGAYNEQFF. The DNA for the CDR3 is TGTGCCAGCAGCCCAGAGGGCTCTCAGAGGGGCGCCTACAATGAGCAGTTCTTC.

This clonotype was detected a few times. The chain links TRBV6-6 to TRBJ2-2; 11 positions agree with TRBD2. In germline, CDR1 is MNHNY, CDR2 SVGAGI (reference sequence). This CDR3 region has 15 residues. The V gene end was trimmed by 6 bases and the J gene end by 3 bases; junction bases not matched to a gene: 3. CDR3 in DNA: TGTGCCAGCAGAAAGACTAGCGGGGACACCGGGGAGCTGTTTTTT. Translated: CASRKTSGDTGELFF.

This chain joins TRBV19 and TRBJ1-1, with 9 bases aligning to TRBD1. V lost 1 base to trimming and J lost 1 base; unmatched junction nucleotides: 7. Germline lookup yields CDR1 LNHDA and CDR2 SQIVND (reference sequence). The CDR3 totals 17 residues. CDR3 coding DNA: TGTGCCAGTAGTATAGCCCCCCGGACAGGGGCGAACACTGAAGCTTTCTTT. It encodes CASSIAPRTGANTEAFF.

The rearrangement links TRBV7-9 to TRBJ1-2; tentative D call: TRBD1 (5 bases). Germline V gene lookup returns CDR1 SEHNR and CDR2 FQNEAQ (reference sequence). CDR3 size: 13 residues. Trimming pared 4 bases from V and 9 bases from J, leaving 15 bases between. The CDR3 spells CASSSWDPGSYTF. CDR3 nucleotide sequence: TGTGCCAGCAGCTCTTGGGACCCTGGGAGCTACACCTTC.

The chain uses TRBV19 and TRBJ1-2, with D tentatively TRBD1 (5 bases). This CDR3 spans 15 amino acids. V dropped 5 bases and J dropped 6 bases, with 19 bases sitting between them. Germline V CDR1 and CDR2: LNHDA, SQIVND (reference sequence). The CDR3 nucleotides are TGTGCCAGTAGTGGCCCGGGACTAGGGATGGATGGCTACACCTTC. Protein product: CASSGPGLGMDGYTF. The full variable domain, with the rest looked up from reference TRBV19 and TRBJ1-2, is DGGITQSPKYLFRKEGQNVTLSCEQNLNHDAMYWYRQDPGQGLRLIYYSQIVNDFQKGDIAEGYSVSREKKESFPLTVTSAQKNPTAFYLCASSGPGLGMDGYTFGSGTRLTVV.

The chain couples TRBV7-9 to TRBJ2-1, with 8 positions matching TRBD2. The CDR3 is made up of 15 amino acids. Per the germline V gene, CDR1 is SEHNR and CDR2 is FQNEAQ (reference sequence). With 1 base clipped from V and 2 bases from J, the junction kept 1 base outside the gene matches. The CDR3 is CASSLGRGAYNEQFF. For the CDR3, the DNA is TGTGCCAGCAGCTTAGGGCGGGGGGCCTACAATGAGCAGTTCTTC.

This clonotype was found a few times. The junction departs from the called germline gene at one end, perhaps through a read error. V is TRBV7-7 and J is TRBJ2-2, with D possibly being TRBD2 (5 bases). From germline, CDR1 is SSHAT and CDR2 FNYEAQ (reference sequence). This CDR3 has 12 residues. In DNA form, the CDR3 reads TGTGCTAGCAGCGGAGTCTCCGGGGAGCTGTTTTTT. Amino acid sequence: CASSGVSGELFF.

This clonotype was counted only a few times. The chain recombines TRBV12-3 or TRBV12-4 with TRBJ2-3, with 11 bases that match TRBD2. The ends lost 6 bases at V and 2 bases at J; junction bases unmatched: 4. This CDR3 spans 15 amino acids. CDR3 loop: CASREGLAATDTQYF. In nucleotides, the CDR3 is TGTGCCAGCAGAGAGGGACTAGCGGCCACAGATACGCAGTATTTT.

The rearrangement links TRBV28 to TRBJ2-4; no definite D call. CDR3 length: 13 residues. V was pared by 2 bases and J by 3 bases, with 5 bases between. The germline V gene has CDR1 MDHEN and CDR2 SYDVKM. CDR3 loop: CASSLNSKNIQYF. CDR3 in DNA: TGTGCCAGCAGTTTAAACAGCAAAAACATTCAGTACTTC.

A few counts support this clonotype. This chain joins TRBV14 and TRBJ2-7; 7 bases fit TRBD1. The V and J ends lost 4 bases and 3 bases, in that order; junction bases with no gene match: 21. CDR1 SGHDN and CDR2 FVKESK come from the germline V gene. The CDR3 length is 19 residues. The chain's CDR3 is CASSPTGVQGSPLHYEQYF. CDR3 in DNA: TGTGCCAGCAGCCCCACAGGGGTGCAGGGCTCCCCTTTACACTACGAGCAGTACTTC.

This chain links TRBV19 with TRBJ2-1; D unclear. The CDR3 sequence is 13 residues long. With 1 base removed from V and 2 bases from J, the gap between germline ends came to 3 bases. Germline V CDR1 and CDR2: LNHDA, SQIVND (reference sequence). In DNA form, the CDR3 reads TGTGCCAGTAGTATAGCGACCTACAATGAGCAGTTCTTC. This gives the protein CASSIATYNEQFF. Full variable domain (missing parts from reference TRBV19 and TRBJ2-1): DGGITQSPKYLFRKEGQNVTLSCEQNLNHDAMYWYRQDPGQGLRLIYYSQIVNDFQKGDIAEGYSVSREKKESFPLTVTSAQKNPTAFYLCASSIATYNEQFFGPGTRLTVL.

There are many counts of this clonotype. CDR3 protein: CASSLGRPVSPLHF. For the CDR3, the DNA is TGTGCCAGCAGCTTGGGCAGACCCGTTTCACCCCTCCACTTT. The rearrangement uses TRBV5-6 and TRBJ1-6, with no clear D. The germline V and J ends were trimmed by 0 bases and 9 bases, with 10 bases remaining between them. The CDR3 sequence is 14 residues long. CDR1 is SGHDT, CDR2 YYEEEE, per germline.

This clonotype was observed at least ten times. The J gene is TRBJ2-1, the V gene TRBV7-8, with 8 bases fitting TRBD1. Germline V gene sequence: CDR1 SGHVS, CDR2 FQNEAQ. This CDR3 has 15 residues. V gave up 5 bases and J gave up 2 bases; unmatched junction bases: 5. The CDR3 here is CASSDDRGTYNEQFF. In DNA, the CDR3 is TGTGCCAGCAGCGACGACAGGGGAACCTACAATGAGCAGTTCTTC.

Written as DNA, the CDR3 is TGCGCCACCCACCAGGATACCGGGGAGCTGTTTTTT. This gives the protein CATHQDTGELFF. The chain carries TRBV10-2 and TRBJ2-2; D call uncertain. Trimming took 10 bases from V and 5 from J, leaving 11 bases between them. Germline CDR1 WSHSY, CDR2 SAAADI. This CDR3 spans 12 amino acids.

J is TRBJ1-5 and V is TRBV19; D gene uncertain. The CDR3 totals 17 residues. Deletions cut 3 bases from V and 5 bases from J, with 20 bases between. CDR1 and CDR2 (germline): LNHDA, SQIVND (reference sequence). This CDR3 reads CASSIPGLYRPHQPQHF. CDR3 DNA: TGTGCCAGTAGTATCCCGGGCTTGTACCGGCCCCATCAGCCCCAGCATTTT.

This clonotype was counted between two and nine times. The chain recombines TRBV27 with TRBJ1-4; no definite D call. The germline V gene has CDR1 MNHEY and CDR2 SMNVEV (reference sequence). V was trimmed by 3 bases and J by 5 bases, leaving 7 bases between them. The CDR3 is 13 residues long. The chain's CDR3 is CASSFQENEKLFF. CDR3 DNA: TGTGCCAGCAGTTTCCAGGAAAATGAAAAACTGTTTTTT.

V and J are TRBV6-2 or TRBV6-3 and TRBJ2-7, with D unclear. Germline V gives CDR1 MNHEY, CDR2 SVGEGT. The CDR3 covers 13 residues. V was trimmed by 2 bases and J by 0 bases, leaving 5 bases between them. The CDR3 region is CASSYAISYEQYV. The CDR3 coding sequence is TGTGCCAGCAGTTACGCGATCTCCTACGAGCAGTACGTC.

This clonotype has only a few counts. The chain has TRBV27 and TRBJ1-1, with 7 bases aligning to TRBD1. Trimming took 8 bases from V and 7 from J; bases not matched to a gene: 10. The CDR3 totals 13 residues. Germline values: CDR1 MNHEY, CDR2 SMNVEV (reference sequence). This CDR3 reads CASGRGQEIEAFF. CDR3 nucleotides: TGTGCCAGCGGGAGGGGGCAAGAAATTGAAGCTTTCTTT.

The chain uses TRBV12-3 or TRBV12-4 and TRBJ1-1, with a weak D call TRBD1 (5 bases). Trimming took off 5 bases at V and 4 bases at J, with 11 bases between the two ends. The CDR3 runs to 13 residues. The CDR3 sequence is CASSRLGGTEAFF. The CDR3 bases are TGTGCCAGCAGTCGCCTGGGGGGCACTGAAGCTTTCTTT.